The 27 T cell receptor beta chains below were found in one sample sequenced in a study of T-cell memory formation after mild COVID-19. TCRdb reprocessed the 5' RACE reads with MiXCR, giving one entry per CDR3 protein. The sample includes fewer than 550,000 distinct CDR3 sequences, 15% to 20% of them seen just once. The sequencing sample was made of PBMCs or a T cell subset sorted from them (not recorded which). Receptors were obtained from an adult woman who had mild COVID-19 (a few samples of this study predate the infection). Cell type and time point are not known.

V is TRBV7-8 and J is TRBJ1-1; D is unclear. With 0 bases removed from V and 11 bases from J, the gap between germline ends came to 10 bases. This CDR3 is built from 12 residues. Germline CDR1 reads SGHVS; CDR2 reads FQNEAQ. CDR3: CASSLALGSAFF. DNA of the CDR3: TGTGCCAGCAGCTTAGCACTGGGTAGCGCTTTCTTT. Full variable domain (outside the CDR3, taken from reference TRBV7-8 and TRBJ1-1): GAGVSQSPRYKVAKRGQDVALRCDPISGHVSLFWYQQALGQGPEFLTYFQNEAQLDKSGLPSDRFFAERPEGSVSTLKIQRTQQEDSAVYLCASSLALGSAFFGQGTRLTVV.

A few counts support this clonotype. This chain joins TRBV20-1 and TRBJ1-3; D gene ambiguous. Trimming took 3 bases from V and 4 from J, leaving 13 bases between them. CDR1 is DFQATT, CDR2 SNEGSKA, per germline (reference sequence). The CDR3 has 14 amino acids. The CDR3 sequence: CSARGYTSGNTIYF. DNA for the CDR3: TGCAGTGCTAGGGGATACACCTCAGGAAACACCATATATTTT.

The chain uses TRBV27 and TRBJ1-1; D ambiguous. Germline CDR1 and CDR2: MNHEY and SMNVEV (reference sequence). This CDR3 is built from 15 residues. The V gene lost 5 bases and the J gene lost 2 bases, with 15 bases spanning the gap. The CDR3 nucleotides are TGTGCCAGCAGTCCTCCGAGCCCATTTAACACTGAAGCTTTCTTT. Its protein product is CASSPPSPFNTEAFF.

The CDR3: CASSVGGRLGLITQYF. The CDR3, as DNA: TGTGCCAGCAGCGTAGGGGGGAGGTTGGGACTGATCACGCAGTATTTT. The chain employs TRBV9 and TRBJ2-3, with TRBD2 as a possible D gene (6 bases). Trimming shortened V by 0 bases and J by 9 bases, and 20 bases separated the two germline ends. Germline values: CDR1 SGDLS, CDR2 YYNGEE. The CDR3 has 16 amino acids.

This clonotype has only a few counts. The chain employs TRBV27 and TRBJ2-2; tentatively, D is TRBD2 (5 bases). Deletions cut 3 bases from V and 2 bases from J, with 7 bases between. The germline V gene encodes CDR1 MNHEY and CDR2 SMNVEV (reference sequence). The CDR3 is 14 residues long. CDR3: CASSFTSNTGELFF. The CDR3 region has the DNA TGTGCCAGCAGTTTCACTAGTAACACCGGGGAGCTGTTTTTT.

This clonotype was found many times. The V call is TRBV4-3, the J call TRBJ2-7; 13 nucleotides agree with TRBD2. CDR3 length equals 17 residues. V dropped 2 bases and J dropped 3; count of bases not matched to a gene: 7. Germline assignment: CDR1 LGHNA and CDR2 YSLEER. The CDR3 DNA follows: TGCGCCAGCAGCCAAATTACCGGGACTAGCGGGATCTACGAGCAGTACTTC. It encodes CASSQITGTSGIYEQYF.

The rearrangement links TRBV7-3 to TRBJ2-3; D is uncertain. V lost 3 bases to trimming and J lost 4 bases, with 20 bases between them. Germline V gene sequence: CDR1 SGHTA, CDR2 FQGTGA. This CDR3 comprises 17 residues. The CDR3 nucleotides are TGTGCCAGCAGCTTCCTAGGGTCTCGGGCGCCCCCAGATACGCAGTATTTT. It translates to CASSFLGSRAPPDTQYF. The variable domain in full, completed from reference TRBV7-3 and TRBJ2-3, reads GAGVSQTPSNKVTEKGKYVELRCDPISGHTALYWYRQSLGQGPEFLIYFQGTGAADDSGLPNDRFFAVRPEGSVSTLKIQRTERGDSAVYLCASSFLGSRAPPDTQYFGPGTRLTVL.

The J gene is TRBJ1-5, the V gene TRBV6-2 or TRBV6-3, with 7 bases fitting TRBD1. The trim removed 5 bases at V and 8 bases at J, leaving 15 bases unmatched. CDR1 and CDR2 (germline): MNHEY, SVGEGT. The CDR3 sequence is 16 residues long. The CDR3 loop reads CASSPGGQSRVEPQHF. The CDR3 DNA is TGTGCCAGCAGTCCCGGGGGACAGAGTCGTGTGGAGCCCCAGCATTTT.

This clonotype was seen more than once but under ten times. The chain employs TRBV7-9 and TRBJ1-2; D is undetermined. The germline V gene encodes CDR1 SEHNR and CDR2 FQNEAQ (reference sequence). This CDR3 is built from 13 residues. The ends were cut back, 4 bases at V and 9 bases at J, with 15 bases in the middle. CDR3 loop: CASSSSEGRSYTF. The CDR3 bases are TGTGCCAGCAGCTCATCCGAAGGGAGGAGCTACACCTTC.

The genes are TRBV7-2 and TRBJ2-1, with 7 bases matching TRBD2. The germline CDR1 and CDR2 sequences are SGHTA and FQGNSA. V dropped 3 bases and J dropped 5; count of bases not matched to a gene: 13. This CDR3 has 17 amino acids. The CDR3 spells CASSFGLGGGPNNEQFF. CDR3 in DNA: TGTGCCAGCAGCTTTGGGTTGGGCGGGGGACCCAACAATGAGCAGTTCTTC.

This rearrangement joins TRBV5-1 to TRBJ2-5; perhaps TRBD1 as D (5 bases). Trimming removed 3 bases at V and 0 bases at J, with 9 bases between. Germline lookup yields CDR1 SGHRS and CDR2 YFSETQ. This CDR3 comprises 14 residues. The CDR3 loop reads CASSSDTYQETQYF. The CDR3 nucleotides are TGCGCCAGCAGCTCGGACACCTACCAAGAGACCCAGTACTTC. Complete variable domain (other parts from reference TRBV5-1 and TRBJ2-5): KAGVTQTPRYLIKTRGQQVTLSCSPISGHRSVSWYQQTPGQGLQFLFEYFSETQRNKGNFPGRFSGRQFSNSRSEMNVSTLELGDSALYLCASSSDTYQETQYFGPGTRLLVL.

This clonotype has just a few counts. The V gene is TRBV24-1, the J gene TRBJ2-3, with D unresolved. This CDR3 has 16 amino acids. Germline V gene lookup returns CDR1 KGHDR and CDR2 SFDVKD. V was pared by 7 bases and J by 2 bases, with 18 bases between. CDR3 loop: CATSPRAGRFTDTQYF. Written as DNA, the CDR3 is TGTGCCACCAGCCCAAGAGCTGGGCGGTTCACAGATACGCAGTATTTT.

This clonotype has ten or more counts. The gene calls are TRBV4-3 and TRBJ2-3; 8 bases fit TRBD1. The CDR3 spans 15 residues. The germline V gene has CDR1 LGHNA and CDR2 YSLEER. V trimming: 5 bases; J trimming: 2 bases; junction bases outside the gene matches: 6. The CDR3 protein is CASSSGQGDTDTQYF. The CDR3 DNA reads TGCGCCAGCAGCTCAGGACAGGGAGACACAGATACGCAGTATTTT.

V usage is TRBV12-3 or TRBV12-4 and J usage is TRBJ1-1, with a possible D match to TRBD1 (6 bases). Trimming removed 2 bases from V and 8 bases from J, with 12 bases in between. The CDR3 extends over 13 amino acids. The CDR3 reads CASSLSQGREAFF. The CDR3 coding sequence is TGTGCCAGCAGTTTATCACAGGGTCGCGAAGCTTTCTTT.

This clonotype has only a few counts. This chain connects TRBV6-6 to TRBJ2-7; D may be TRBD2 (6 bases). The V and J ends lost 6 bases and 6 bases respectively, with 18 bases between them. The CDR3 is made up of 14 amino acids. Germline loops: CDR1 MNHNY, CDR2 SVGAGI (reference sequence). The CDR3 here is CASSVVRESGEQYF. CDR3 bases: TGTGCCAGCAGCGTGGTCCGGGAGAGCGGCGAGCAGTACTTC.

The chain carries TRBV6-6 and TRBJ2-1; 12 nucleotides line up with TRBD2. V shed 0 bases and J 5 bases; nucleotides not matched to a gene: 14. CDR1 is MNHNY and CDR2 is SVGAGI in the germline V gene (reference sequence). The CDR3 is 20 residues long. The CDR3 DNA reads TGTGCCAGCAGTTACTCGACTAGCGGGAGCGCGATCCGCCGGGACAATGAGCAGTTCTTC. This encodes CASSYSTSGSAIRRDNEQFF.

The chain uses TRBV20-1 and TRBJ2-3, with a weak D call TRBD2 (6 bases). V dropped 6 bases and J dropped 3 bases, with 22 bases sitting between them. The CDR3 consists of 16 residues. Germline CDR1 and CDR2: DFQATT and SNEGSKA (reference sequence). The CDR3 sequence: CSARPAGGGRTDTQYF. The CDR3 DNA sequence: TGCAGTGCCCGACCGGCCGGGGGTGGAAGAACAGATACGCAGTATTTT.

The rearrangement uses TRBV4-3 and TRBJ2-7; possibly TRBD1 for D (6 bases). The germline CDR1 and CDR2 sequences are LGHNA and YSLEER. The CDR3 length is 15 residues. Trimming took 1 base from V and 2 from J, leaving 12 bases between them. The CDR3: CASSQVATGPYEQYF. CDR3 bases: TGCGCCAGCAGCCAAGTCGCTACAGGGCCCTACGAGCAGTACTTC.

The chain carries TRBV24-1 and TRBJ2-1; no reliable D call. CDR1 is KGHDR and CDR2 is SFDVKD in the germline V gene. This CDR3 region has 14 residues. V gave up 3 bases and J gave up 3 bases, with 8 bases separating them. The CDR3 region has the DNA TGTGCCACCAGTGATATAGGCAGCTACAATGAGCAGTTCTTC. Residues: CATSDIGSYNEQFF.

This clonotype was detected a few times. V and J are TRBV7-9 and TRBJ2-3; maybe TRBD1 (6 bases). Trimming shortened V by 4 bases and J by 0 bases, and 11 bases separated the two germline ends. CDR3 size: 15 residues. Germline-derived CDR1 and CDR2 are SEHNR and FQNEAQ (reference sequence). The CDR3 loop is CASSSQGVSTDTQYF. CDR3 in DNA: TGTGCCAGCAGCTCACAGGGCGTGAGCACAGATACGCAGTATTTT.

The chain recombines TRBV7-3 with TRBJ2-1; no reliable D call. Trimming took off 2 bases at V and 5 bases at J, with 7 bases between the two ends. Per the germline V gene, CDR1 is SGHTA and CDR2 is FQGTGA. The CDR3 spans 13 residues. The CDR3 loop is CASSLALNNEQFF. DNA for the CDR3: TGTGCCAGCAGCTTAGCACTAAACAATGAGCAGTTCTTC.

The V and J genes are TRBV12-3 or TRBV12-4 and TRBJ1-1; D call uncertain. CDR3 length equals 13 residues. V lost 6 bases and J 8 bases, leaving 16 bases between the germline ends. The CDR3 is CASSRQASPEAFF. The CDR3 DNA follows: TGTGCCAGCAGCCGTCAAGCTAGCCCCGAAGCTTTCTTT.

The V gene is TRBV4-1, the J gene TRBJ2-6, with a possible D match to TRBD2 (6 bases). Looked up from germline, CDR1 is MGHRA and CDR2 is YSYEKL. Between the trimmed V and J ends, which lost 0 bases and 0 bases, there was a span of 12 bases. The CDR3 consists of 18 residues. CDR3 DNA sequence: TGCGCCAGCAGCCAAGATCCGGCGGGGAGCTCTGGGGCCAACGTCCTGACTTTC. This encodes CASSQDPAGSSGANVLTF.

The rearrangement joins TRBV24-1 to TRBJ2-1; D perhaps matches TRBD1 (6 bases). The CDR3 is 16 amino acids. Deletions cut 3 bases from V and 4 bases from J, with 15 bases between. Germline V gene data show CDR1 as KGHDR and CDR2 as SFDVKD. DNA of the CDR3: TGTGCCACCAGTGATCAGACAGGTGCCCCTTACAATGAGCAGTTCTTC. Translated, it gives CATSDQTGAPYNEQFF.

There are a few counts of this clonotype. This chain connects TRBV7-9 to TRBJ2-5; possible D gene TRBD2, 5 bases. This CDR3 comprises 13 residues. Trimming removed 7 bases at V and 1 base at J, with 10 bases between. Per germline, CDR1 SEHNR and CDR2 FQNEAQ (reference sequence). DNA for the CDR3: TGTGCCAGCACCCCGGGGAGCCAAGAGACCCAGTACTTC. Translated, it gives CASTPGSQETQYF.

The sample holds a few counts of this clonotype. The chain employs TRBV5-4 and TRBJ2-3, with 9 bases identical to TRBD2. From germline, CDR1 is SGHNT and CDR2 YYREEE (reference sequence). V lost 4 bases, J lost 1 base, and 4 bases stayed unmatched. The CDR3 length is 15 residues. The chain's CDR3 is CASSAGGVGTDTQYF. CDR3 bases: TGTGCCAGCAGCGCGGGGGGGGTCGGCACAGATACGCAGTATTTT.

This clonotype has more than one count but fewer than ten. This rearrangement joins TRBV18 to TRBJ1-6; D might be TRBD1 (5 bases). This CDR3 region has 14 residues. Trimming took 0 bases from V and 10 from J, leaving 10 bases between them. Germline lookup yields CDR1 KGHSH and CDR2 LQKENI. The CDR3 DNA reads as TGTGCCAGCTCACCACCCAGACAGACGTCACCCCTCCACTTT. Amino acid sequence: CASSPPRQTSPLHF.